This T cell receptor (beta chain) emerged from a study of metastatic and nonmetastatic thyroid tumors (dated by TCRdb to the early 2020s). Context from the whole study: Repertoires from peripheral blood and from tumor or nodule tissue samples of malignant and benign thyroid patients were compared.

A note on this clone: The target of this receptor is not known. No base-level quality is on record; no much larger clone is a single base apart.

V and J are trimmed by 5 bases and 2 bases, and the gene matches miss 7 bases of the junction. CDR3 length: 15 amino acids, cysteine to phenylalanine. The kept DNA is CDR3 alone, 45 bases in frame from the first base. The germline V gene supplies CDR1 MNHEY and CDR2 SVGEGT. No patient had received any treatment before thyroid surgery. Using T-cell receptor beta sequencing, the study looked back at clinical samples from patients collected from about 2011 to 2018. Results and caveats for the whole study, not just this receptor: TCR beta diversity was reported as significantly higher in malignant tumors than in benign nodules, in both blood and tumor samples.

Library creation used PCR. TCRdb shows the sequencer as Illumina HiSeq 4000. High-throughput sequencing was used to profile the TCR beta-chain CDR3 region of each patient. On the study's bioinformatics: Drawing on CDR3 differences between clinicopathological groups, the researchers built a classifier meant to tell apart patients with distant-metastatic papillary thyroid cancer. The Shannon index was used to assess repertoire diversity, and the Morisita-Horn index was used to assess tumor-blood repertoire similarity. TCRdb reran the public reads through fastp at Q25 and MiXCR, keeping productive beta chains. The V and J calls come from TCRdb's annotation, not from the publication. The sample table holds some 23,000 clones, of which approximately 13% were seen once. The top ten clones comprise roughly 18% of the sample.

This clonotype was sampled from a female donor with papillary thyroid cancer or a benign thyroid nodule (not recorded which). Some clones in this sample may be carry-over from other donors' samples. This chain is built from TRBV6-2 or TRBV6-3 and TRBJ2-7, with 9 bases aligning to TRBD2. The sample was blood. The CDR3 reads CASSPTSGHAYEQYF. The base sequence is TGTGCCAGCAGTCCCACTAGCGGGCACGCCTACGAGCAGTACTTC.